The 31 T cell receptor beta chains below all came from one sample that was sequenced in a study of blood T cells in healthy people across ages. Alongside a J-beta primer mix, a sample-barcoded 5' primer served in a second PCR lasting about 7 to 12 cycles. Each CDR3 protein gets one entry after TCRdb re-called the 5' RACE reads with MiXCR. Here the sample spans about 800,000 distinct CDR3 sequences, approximately 25% being singletons. The same specimen was also included in a second study, on T cells of mothers and their children.

The specimen was blood. These receptors came from a boy between 10 and 17 years old in good health.

The rearrangement links TRBV20-1 to TRBJ2-5; D gene unclear. The J call may be wrong; the DNA end is better matched by TRBJ2-1. In germline, CDR1 is DFQATT, CDR2 SNEGSKA (reference sequence). The CDR3 totals 14 residues. CDR3 protein: CSARDRTTYNEQFF. For the CDR3, the DNA is TGCAGTGCTAGAGACCGTACCACCTACAATGAGCAGTTCTTC.

The chain has TRBV7-2 and TRBJ2-7; TRBD1 matches 9 bases. V trimming: 5 bases; J trimming: 5 bases; junction bases outside the gene matches: 7. This CDR3 spans 14 amino acids. CDR1 SGHTA and CDR2 FQGNSA come from the germline V gene. The CDR3 is CASSPGTGSNEQYF. The CDR3, as DNA: TGTGCCAGCAGCCCAGGGACAGGGAGCAACGAGCAGTACTTC.

This clonotype was counted a single time. The chain recombines TRBV7-2 with TRBJ1-4; 7 bases line up with TRBD1. The trim removed 5 bases at V and 2 bases at J, leaving 2 bases unmatched. Germline loops: CDR1 SGHTA, CDR2 FQGNSA. The CDR3 has 14 residues. The CDR3 sequence is CASSRDSTNEKLFF. Here the CDR3 DNA reads TGTGCCAGCAGCAGGGACAGCACTAATGAAAAACTGTTTTTT.

This chain uses TRBV28 with TRBJ1-2, with 11 bases matching TRBD1. Germline CDR1 MDHEN, CDR2 SYDVKM. After removal of 5 bases from V and 6 bases from J, the junction contained 8 bases not matched to a gene. This CDR3 has 15 residues. CDR3 nucleotides: TGTGCCAGCAGTCCGGACAGGGGGCAATTAGATGGCTACACCTTC. Encoded protein: CASSPDRGQLDGYTF.

The chain uses TRBV7-2 and TRBJ1-4; TRBD1 matches at 9 bases. J lost 7 bases, V lost 5 bases, and 5 bases had no gene match. Germline assignment: CDR1 SGHTA and CDR2 FQGNSA. The CDR3 totals 14 residues. The CDR3 DNA sequence: TGTGCCAGCAGCATACAGGGGGCGGGTGAAAAACTGTTTTTT. It translates to CASSIQGAGEKLFF. Filled out from reference TRBV7-2 and TRBJ1-4, the complete variable domain reads GAGVSQSPSNKVTEKGKDVELRCDPISGHTALYWYRQSLGQGLEFLIYFQGNSAPDKSGLPSDRFSAERTGGSVSTLTIQRTQQEDSAVYLCASSIQGAGEKLFFGSGTQLSVL.

This clonotype has a handful of counts. The rearrangement joins TRBV7-2 to TRBJ1-1, with 10 bases that match TRBD1. The V gene's germline CDR1 is SGHTA and CDR2 FQGNSA. The CDR3 consists of 14 residues. The V gene end was trimmed by 6 bases and the J gene end by 9 bases; junction bases not matched to a gene: 10. DNA of the CDR3: TGTGCCAGCAGTCCCTCGACAGGGGGCCTTAAAGCTTTCTTT. Translated, it gives CASSPSTGGLKAFF.

V is TRBV6-6 and J is TRBJ2-6; D is perhaps TRBD1 (6 bases). The V and J ends lost 2 bases and 2 bases respectively, with 16 bases between them. The CDR3 length is 18 residues. Germline CDR1 and CDR2: MNHNY and SVGAGI (reference sequence). The CDR3 DNA reads TGTGCCAGCAGTTACGCGGACAGCTTCCAAGCTGGGGCCAACGTCCTGACTTTC. Translation: CASSYADSFQAGANVLTF.

V gene TRBV6-6 combines with J gene TRBJ2-6; 8 bases match TRBD1. This CDR3 is 16 amino acids long. Germline trimming cut 6 bases from V and 2 bases from J; bases unmatched to any gene: 6. The germline gives CDR1 MNHNY, CDR2 SVGAGI (reference sequence). CDR3 in amino acids: CASRPKQGAGANVLTF. For the CDR3, the DNA is TGTGCCAGCAGGCCTAAACAGGGGGCTGGGGCCAACGTCCTGACTTTC.

The V and J genes are TRBV18 and TRBJ2-1, with D hard to call. Germline V gives CDR1 KGHSH, CDR2 LQKENI. This CDR3 is built from 14 residues. V was clipped by 6 bases and J by 0 bases, with 9 bases between them. DNA of the CDR3: TGTGCCAGCTCCCAGTCCTTCTCCTACAATGAGCAGTTCTTC. This codes for CASSQSFSYNEQFF.

For the CDR3, the DNA is TGCGCCAGCAGCCAAGGTCATCCAGAGACGTACGAGCAGTACTTC. Its protein is CASSQGHPETYEQYF. V gene TRBV4-3 combines with J gene TRBJ2-7; D call uncertain. The V gene lost 1 base and the J gene lost 4 bases, with 14 bases spanning the gap. The CDR3 is made up of 15 amino acids. Germline loops: CDR1 LGHNA, CDR2 YSLEER.

A note on this clonotype: Compared with germline, one end of the junction differs, possibly owing to a read error. V gene TRBV12-3 or TRBV12-4 combines with J gene TRBJ1-5; D is unclear. There are 12 residues in the CDR3. CDR3 region: CASSLGGGPQHF. The CDR3 DNA reads as TGTGCCAGCAGTTTGGGTGGTGGGCCCCAGCACTTT.

This clonotype was observed a few times. This rearrangement joins TRBV24-1 to TRBJ1-5, with D uncertain. CDR1 is KGHDR, CDR2 SFDVKD, per germline. This CDR3 is 14 amino acids long. Trimming removed 5 bases at V and 2 bases at J, with 9 bases between. CDR3 amino acids: CATSASSGNQPQHF. CDR3 nucleotides: TGTGCCACCAGTGCTTCCTCTGGCAATCAGCCCCAGCATTTT.

In its sample, this clonotype was seen a few times. The gene calls are TRBV10-3 and TRBJ2-1; 14 nucleotides align to TRBD2. Germline V CDR1 and CDR2: ENHRY, SYGVKD. Losses at the gene ends were 7 bases for V and 4 bases for J; bases not matched to a gene: 3. The CDR3 loop spans 15 amino acids. The CDR3 sequence: CAIMTSGGEYNEQFF. As DNA, the CDR3 is TGTGCCATCATGACTAGCGGGGGGGAATACAATGAGCAGTTCTTC.

The chain carries TRBV4-1 and TRBJ2-5; perhaps TRBD2 as D (5 bases). CDR1 MGHRA and CDR2 YSYEKL come from the germline V gene. The length of the CDR3 is 13 residues. Deletions cut 3 bases from V and 11 bases from J, with 16 bases between. The CDR3 reads CASSQSLSQRQYF. CDR3 in DNA: TGCGCCAGCAGCCAGTCCCTATCCCAGCGGCAGTACTTC.

This clonotype was seen a few times. The rearrangement joins TRBV6-2 or TRBV6-3 to TRBJ2-1; TRBD1 agrees at 9 bases. The germline gives CDR1 MNHEY, CDR2 SVGEGT. The CDR3 is made up of 17 amino acids. After removal of 0 bases from V and 7 bases from J, the junction contained 10 bases not matched to a gene. The CDR3 DNA reads as TGTGCCAGCAGTTACTCGGTTTCGACAGGGGGTATGAATGAGCAGTTCTTC. This sequence encodes CASSYSVSTGGMNEQFF.

This clonotype was picked up a small number of times. The chain recombines TRBV7-9 with TRBJ2-7; 10 bases are a match to TRBD2. V gave up 2 bases and J gave up 7 bases; unmatched junction bases: 5. The CDR3 consists of 14 residues. CDR1 and CDR2 (germline): SEHNR, FQNEAQ (reference sequence). The DNA for the CDR3 is TGTGCCAGCAGCTTACTAGCGGGAGTGGGGGAGCAGTACTTC. It specifies CASSLLAGVGEQYF.

This clonotype appeared a few times. The chain is built from TRBV14 and TRBJ2-1, with D unclear. TRBJ2-5 explains the end of the DNA better; the J call may be wrong. The CDR3 contains 15 residues. CDR1 SGHDN and CDR2 FVKESK come from the germline V gene. The DNA of the CDR3 is TGTGCCAGCAGCGCTCAGGCCCTCGTTGGGGAGACCCAGTACTTC. Translated, it gives CASSAQALVGETQYF.

J is TRBJ2-1 and V is TRBV28; the match to TRBD2 covers 7 bases. CDR1 MDHEN and CDR2 SYDVKM come from the germline V gene. V trimming: 5 bases; J trimming: 8 bases; junction bases outside the gene matches: 9. The CDR3 is 14 residues long. The CDR3 here is CASSPPTSRDEQFF. The CDR3 bases are TGTGCCAGCAGTCCCCCGACTAGCAGGGATGAGCAGTTCTTC.

With respect to this clonotype: One end of the junction is discordant with germline, which a read error may explain. V gene TRBV7-7 combines with J gene TRBJ2-5; D perhaps matches TRBD1 (6 bases). Germline V gives CDR1 SSHAT, CDR2 FNYEAQ (reference sequence). The CDR3 runs 13 residues. The CDR3, as DNA: TGTGCTAGCAGCCGAACAGGGAAAGAGACCCTGTACTTC. It encodes CASSRTGKETLYF.

This chain links TRBV4-1 with TRBJ2-7, with D perhaps TRBD1 or TRBD2 (5 bases each). This CDR3 contains 15 residues. Germline values: CDR1 MGHRA, CDR2 YSYEKL. Trimming cost V 1 base and J 8 bases, with 18 bases left between them. CDR3 in amino acids: CASSQGPGPPNKQYF. In DNA form, the CDR3 reads TGCGCCAGCAGCCAAGGTCCGGGACCACCGAACAAGCAGTACTTC.

With respect to this clonotype: Sequence at one end of the junction differs from germline and may be a read error. V gene TRBV7-9 combines with J gene TRBJ2-7; TRBD2 aligns across 9 bases. The CDR3 has 12 amino acids. CDR1 is SEHNR and CDR2 is FQNEAQ in the germline V gene (reference sequence). In DNA form, the CDR3 reads TGTGCCAGCAGCAAGATAGCGGGAGTCTGGTTCTTC. Translating gives CASSKIAGVWFF.

The J gene is TRBJ2-5, the V gene TRBV6-2 or TRBV6-3, with a tentative D call TRBD1 (6 bases). The J call may be incorrect, as the DNA end agrees better with TRBJ2-1. Germline V gene sequence: CDR1 MNHEY, CDR2 SVGEGT. The CDR3 is made up of 12 amino acids. CDR3 bases: TGTGCCAGCAGAAAACAGGGAGATGAGCAGTTCTTC. Translating gives CASRKQGDEQFF.

This rearrangement joins TRBV5-1 to TRBJ2-5; 7 bases align to TRBD2. Germline V gene sequence: CDR1 SGHRS, CDR2 YFSETQ. Unmatched junction bases numbered 9, after V lost 0 bases and J lost 1 base. The CDR3 extends over 17 amino acids. The CDR3 nucleotides read TGCGCCAGCAGCTTGGCCGGCACTAGCGTATTCCAAGAGACCCAGTACTTC. Translation: CASSLAGTSVFQETQYF. Full variable domain (remainder filled in from reference TRBV5-1 and TRBJ2-5): KAGVTQTPRYLIKTRGQQVTLSCSPISGHRSVSWYQQTPGQGLQFLFEYFSETQRNKGNFPGRFSGRQFSNSRSEMNVSTLELGDSALYLCASSLAGTSVFQETQYFGPGTRLLVL.

This chain connects TRBV20-1 to TRBJ1-4; D is undetermined. CDR3 size: 12 residues. Germline lookup yields CDR1 DFQATT and CDR2 SNEGSKA (reference sequence). Trimming removed 2 bases at V and 5 bases at J, with 6 bases between. The CDR3 nucleotides are TGCAGTGCTAGACCCGGGAATGAAAAACTGTTTTTT. This sequence encodes CSARPGNEKLFF.

The rearrangement links TRBV11-2 to TRBJ2-5; D perhaps matches TRBD1 (6 bases). This CDR3 spans 16 amino acids. V gave up 5 bases and J gave up 3 bases, with 19 bases separating them. The germline CDR1 and CDR2 sequences are SGHAT and FQNNGV. The chain's CDR3 is CASSPRTSGVEETQYF. DNA for the CDR3: TGTGCCAGCAGCCCTAGAACGTCAGGGGTCGAAGAGACCCAGTACTTC.

The V call is TRBV6-5, the J call TRBJ2-5; perhaps TRBD2 as D (6 bases). The J call could be wrong; TRBJ2-7 is a better fit for the DNA end. In germline, CDR1 is MNHEY, CDR2 SVGAGI. The CDR3 covers 14 residues. The CDR3 region is CASSYGPGVYEQYF. CDR3 sequence (DNA): TGTGCCAGCAGTTACGGGCCGGGGGTCTACGAGCAGTACTTC.

V gene TRBV10-3 combines with J gene TRBJ2-1, with D uncertain. CDR1 and CDR2 (germline): ENHRY, SYGVKD. Trimming cost V 0 bases and J 10 bases, with 16 bases left between them. The CDR3 contains 15 residues. In nucleotides, the CDR3 is TGTGCCATCAGTGAGTCGTTTGGCTCCCACGGAGAGCAGTTCTTC. This sequence encodes CAISESFGSHGEQFF.

The V gene is TRBV28, the J gene TRBJ2-7; the D is unclear. CDR1 and CDR2 from the germline V gene are MDHEN and SYDVKM. This CDR3 region has 12 residues. V lost 6 bases and J 5 bases, leaving 11 bases between the germline ends. Here the CDR3 DNA reads TGTGCCAGCAGCCATGACATCAACGAGCAGTACTTC. Protein product: CASSHDINEQYF. The whole variable domain, remainder taken from reference TRBV28 and TRBJ2-7, is DVKVTQSSRYLVKRTGEKVFLECVQDMDHENMFWYRQDPGLGLRLIYFSYDVKMKEKGDIPEGYSVSREKKERFSLILESASTNQTSMYLCASSHDINEQYFGPGTRLTVT.

This clonotype has only a few counts. V is TRBV7-9 and J is TRBJ2-4; a weak D match, TRBD1 (6 bases). There are 17 residues in the CDR3. Germline V gene data show CDR1 as SEHNR and CDR2 as FQNEAQ (reference sequence). V gave up 5 bases and J gave up 8 bases, with 25 bases separating them. The CDR3: CASSPTVRGTLGYIQYF. The CDR3 DNA reads TGTGCCAGCAGCCCGACGGTCAGGGGCACACTCGGGTACATTCAGTACTTC.

The chain couples TRBV29-1 to TRBJ2-3; no firm D call. The V end lost 5 bases, the J end lost 4 bases, and 13 bases lay between the germline ends. The CDR3 is made up of 13 amino acids. Germline V lookup: CDR1 SQVTM, CDR2 ANQGSEA. The CDR3 nucleotides read TGCAGCGTTCGCACGCCTGGCCCAGATACGCAGTATTTT. It codes for CSVRTPGPDTQYF.

A few counts support this clonotype. The chain combines TRBV20-1 with TRBJ2-1, with 7 bases identical to TRBD2. The J segment lost 0 bases and the V segment lost 6 bases, leaving 14 bases of the junction unmatched. Germline V CDR1 and CDR2: DFQATT, SNEGSKA (reference sequence). The CDR3 sequence is 17 residues long. In DNA, the CDR3 is TGCAGTGCCCGGACCCCGGAAGCGGGGTCCTCCTACAATGAGCAGTTCTTC. Its translation: CSARTPEAGSSYNEQFF.